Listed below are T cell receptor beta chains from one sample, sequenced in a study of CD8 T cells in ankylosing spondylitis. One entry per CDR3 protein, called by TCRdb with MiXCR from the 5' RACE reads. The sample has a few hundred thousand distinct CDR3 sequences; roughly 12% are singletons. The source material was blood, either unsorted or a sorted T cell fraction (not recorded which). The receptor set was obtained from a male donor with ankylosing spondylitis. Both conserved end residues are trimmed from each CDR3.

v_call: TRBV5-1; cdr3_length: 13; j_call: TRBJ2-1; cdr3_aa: ASSPSGGEYNEQF
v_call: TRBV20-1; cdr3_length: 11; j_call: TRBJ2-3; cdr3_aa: SASKAGPDTQY
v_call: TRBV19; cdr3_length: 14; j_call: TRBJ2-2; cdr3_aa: ASRDRAGDHTGELF
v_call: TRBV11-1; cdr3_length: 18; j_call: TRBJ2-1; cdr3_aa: ASSPTEQGLYQGSYNEQF
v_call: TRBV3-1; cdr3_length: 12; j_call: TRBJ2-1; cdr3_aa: ASTPAVSYNEQF
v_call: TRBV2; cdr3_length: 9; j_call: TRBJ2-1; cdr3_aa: ASSLTDEQF
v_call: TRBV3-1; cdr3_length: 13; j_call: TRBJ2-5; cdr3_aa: ASSQPSGSGETQY
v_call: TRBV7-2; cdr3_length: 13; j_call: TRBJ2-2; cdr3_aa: ASRQGLAGTGELF
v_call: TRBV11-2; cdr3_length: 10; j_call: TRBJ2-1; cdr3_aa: ASSLGGFEQF
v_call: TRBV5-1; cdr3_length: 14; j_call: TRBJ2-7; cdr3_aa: ASSLAGGRAPYEQY
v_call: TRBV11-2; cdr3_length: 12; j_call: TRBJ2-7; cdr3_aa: ASRRGQGSYEQY
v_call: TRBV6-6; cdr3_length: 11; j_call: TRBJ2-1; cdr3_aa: ASSYSRLDEQF
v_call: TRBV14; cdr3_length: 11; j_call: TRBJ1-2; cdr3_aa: ASSQNYGTGYT
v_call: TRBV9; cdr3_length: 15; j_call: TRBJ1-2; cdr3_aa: ASSVAGTMQMGYGYT
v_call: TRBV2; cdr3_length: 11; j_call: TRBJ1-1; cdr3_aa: ASSGEMNTEAF
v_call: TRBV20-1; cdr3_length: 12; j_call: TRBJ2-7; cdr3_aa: SARDWRSTYEQY
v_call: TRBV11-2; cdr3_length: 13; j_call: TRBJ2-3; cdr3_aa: ASSSGVVVTDTQY
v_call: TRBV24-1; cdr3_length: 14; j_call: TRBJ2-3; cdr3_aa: ATSEPRASGTDTQY
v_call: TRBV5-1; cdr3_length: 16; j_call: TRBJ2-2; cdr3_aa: ASSSGTSGGENTGELF
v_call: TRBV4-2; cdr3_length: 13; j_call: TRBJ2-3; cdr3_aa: ASSSGDYYTDTQY
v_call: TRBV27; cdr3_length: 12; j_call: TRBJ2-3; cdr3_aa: ASRDRTFTDTQY
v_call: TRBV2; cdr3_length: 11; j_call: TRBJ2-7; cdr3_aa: ASTDGVSYEQY
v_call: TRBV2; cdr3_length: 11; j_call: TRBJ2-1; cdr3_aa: ASSEGWNNEQF
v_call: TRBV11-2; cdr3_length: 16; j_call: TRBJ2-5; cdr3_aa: ASSLGRYAGGIQETQY
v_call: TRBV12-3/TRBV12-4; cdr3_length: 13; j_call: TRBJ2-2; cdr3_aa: ASSPPAGRTGELF
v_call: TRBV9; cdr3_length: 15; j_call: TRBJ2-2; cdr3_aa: ASSVGMREVNTGELF
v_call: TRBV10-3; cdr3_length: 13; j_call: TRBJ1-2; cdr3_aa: AISDGAAGSYGYT
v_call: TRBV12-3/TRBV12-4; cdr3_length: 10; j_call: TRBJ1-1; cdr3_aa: ASSPQDGEAF
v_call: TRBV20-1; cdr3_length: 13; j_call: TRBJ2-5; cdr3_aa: SVRTSGREGETQY
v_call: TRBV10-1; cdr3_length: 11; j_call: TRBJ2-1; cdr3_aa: ASSPNRENEQF
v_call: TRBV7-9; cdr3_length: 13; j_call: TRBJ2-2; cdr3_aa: ASSSRVGNTGELF
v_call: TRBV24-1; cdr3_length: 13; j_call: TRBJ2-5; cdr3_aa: ATSDMTGGQETQY
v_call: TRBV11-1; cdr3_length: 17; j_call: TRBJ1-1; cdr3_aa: ASSLALFRDGEGGTEAF
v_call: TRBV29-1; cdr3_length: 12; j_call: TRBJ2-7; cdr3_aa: SVVRTSGAYEQY
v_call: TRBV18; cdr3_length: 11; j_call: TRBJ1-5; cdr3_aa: ASSPPVNQPQH
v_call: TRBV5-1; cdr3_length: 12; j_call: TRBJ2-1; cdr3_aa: ASSFDSGRNEQF
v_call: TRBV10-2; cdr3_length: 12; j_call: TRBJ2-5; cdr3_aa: ASRARGGQETQY
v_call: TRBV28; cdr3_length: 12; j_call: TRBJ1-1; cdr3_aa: ASSSGQMNTEAF
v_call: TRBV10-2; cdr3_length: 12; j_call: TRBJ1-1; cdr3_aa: ASSYLQLSSEAF
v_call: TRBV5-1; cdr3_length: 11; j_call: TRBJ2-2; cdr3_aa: ASSSVGTGELF
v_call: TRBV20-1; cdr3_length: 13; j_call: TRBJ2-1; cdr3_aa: SARSSSSSYNEQF
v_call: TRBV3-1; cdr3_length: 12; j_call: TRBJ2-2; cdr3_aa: ASTLEGGTGELF
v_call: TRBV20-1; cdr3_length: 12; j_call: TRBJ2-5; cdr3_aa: SASGHENQETQY
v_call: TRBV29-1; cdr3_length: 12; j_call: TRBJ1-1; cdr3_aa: SVGAGGGDTEAF
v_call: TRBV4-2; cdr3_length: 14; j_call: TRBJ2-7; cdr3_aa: ASSGGLAGTVGEQY
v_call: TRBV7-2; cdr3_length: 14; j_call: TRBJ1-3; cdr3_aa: ASSLWHQSSGNTIY
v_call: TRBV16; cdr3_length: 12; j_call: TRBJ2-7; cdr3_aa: ASSQWTSVGEQY
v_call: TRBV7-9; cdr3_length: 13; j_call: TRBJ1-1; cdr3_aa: ATITPGQGDTEAF
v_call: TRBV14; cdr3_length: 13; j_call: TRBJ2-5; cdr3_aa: ASSQGDRTQETQY
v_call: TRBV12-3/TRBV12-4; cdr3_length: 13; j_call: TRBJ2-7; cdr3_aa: ASSFSGREVYEQY
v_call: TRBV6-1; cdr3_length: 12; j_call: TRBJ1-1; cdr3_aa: ASSEPPENTEAF
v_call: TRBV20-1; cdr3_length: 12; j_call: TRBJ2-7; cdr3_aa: SAPRPGNSYEQY
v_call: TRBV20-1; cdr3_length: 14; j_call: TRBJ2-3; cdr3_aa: SARDRLREGTDTQY
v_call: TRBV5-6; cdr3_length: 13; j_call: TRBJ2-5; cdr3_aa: ASSAATGGSETQY